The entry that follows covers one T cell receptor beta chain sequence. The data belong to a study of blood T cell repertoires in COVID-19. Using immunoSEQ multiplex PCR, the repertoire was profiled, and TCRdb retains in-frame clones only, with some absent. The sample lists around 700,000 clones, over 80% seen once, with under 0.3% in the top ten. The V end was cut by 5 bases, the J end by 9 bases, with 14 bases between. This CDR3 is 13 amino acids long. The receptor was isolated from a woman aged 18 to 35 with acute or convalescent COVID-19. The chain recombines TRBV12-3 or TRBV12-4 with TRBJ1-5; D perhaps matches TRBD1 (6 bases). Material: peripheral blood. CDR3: CASSAQGFGPQHF. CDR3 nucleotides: TGTGCCAGCAGTGCACAGGGCTTTGGGCCCCAGCATTTT.